The following is a T cell receptor beta chain sequence with its context. The specificity of this receptor is unknown. There are no base qualities to consult, and no much larger clone falls within one base. This sample also contains other DNA sequences that code for the same CDR3. The data were taken from a study of shared clonotypes between healthy human individuals (dated by TCRdb to the early 2020s). About the study as a whole: A couple of women and a few men aged 18 to 49 years were included in the cohort. Blood TCR repertoires of about five healthy adults were deeply sequenced to estimate repertoire size and the extent of clonotype sharing between individuals. Different laboratories and diverse techniques were used to prepare libraries and sequence TCR repertoires, to increase sequencing depth and limit assay-specific biases. Each donor's leukapheresis produced roughly between about 0.8 and 10 billion PBMCs. General study outcomes and caveats: Only blood was sampled, and tissue TCR repertoires likely differ from those in blood. The genetic and exposure-history diversity represented was limited by the small number of donors. Pairwise subsampling led to the expectation that sequencing depth would affect the degree of clonotype sharing among donors.

The CDR3 measures 11 amino acids from cysteine to phenylalanine. Only the CDR3 region is kept as DNA, spanning 33 bases read in frame from base 1. The germline V gene (reference sequence) specifies SEHNR as CDR1 and FQNEAQ as CDR2. V loses 3 bases, J loses 7 bases, and the germline ends lie 4 bases apart. The donors were healthy, HIV-negative adults who had no recently reported acute infections or vaccinations. All donors were Caucasian adults living in Nashville, Tennessee, USA. For unsorted samples, some 90 million PBMCs were counted, and genomic DNA was extracted using the QIAamp DNA Blood Mini kit. Blood was collected by leukapheresis, and PBMCs were isolated by Ficoll-Histopaque density gradient centrifugation and then cryopreserved in liquid nitrogen vapor phase. TCR CDR3 regions were amplified from genomic DNA by multiplex PCR using the deep immunoSEQ assay. Genomic DNA extracted from each cell subset was distributed evenly over all wells of several immunoSEQ 96-well plates, and each plate served as one replicate. For unsorted PBMC, each replicate PCR was loaded with approximately 0.3 ug genomic DNA, equivalent to tens of thousands of T cell genomes. Genomic DNA from unsorted PBMC was sequenced over ten immunoSEQ deep assay plates. The purified libraries were quantified using a Qubit 3.0 fluorometer, sized with a Bioanalyzer 2100, and then quantified again using the KAPA Library Quantification kit. Every immunoSEQ 96-well plate was sequenced on a separate single-read 150-cycle Illumina NextSeq 550 flow cell. The study's processing was this. The immunoSEQ output contained only junctional sequences without quality scores, so filtering could not match that applied to full-length reads. To assign V/J genes and CDR3, sequences were annotated against IMGT germline references using PyIR, a Python wrapper for IgBLAST v1.9. Reads were removed for weak V/J assignments (E-value above 1e-6), missing CDR3, stop codons, out-of-frame junctions, or ambiguous translated residues. V3J clonotypes were defined as sequences sharing an identical inferred V gene, J gene, and CDR3 amino acid sequence. The percentage overlap between two repertoires was calculated by dividing the number of shared unique clonotypes by the size of the smaller repertoire. Three approaches were used to assess repertoire richness: RTK rarefaction, the Chao1 estimator, and Recon v2.1 estimates of unobserved clonotypes. TCRdb took this table from immuneACCESS and kept in-frame rearrangements with V and J called. Such tables lack part of the clones; where checked against another copy, unresolved V genes explain under half of the gap, and the rest is unexplained. For V, J and clone size, that table is used; D and trimming come from the DNA. The sample profile shows roughly 510,000 clones; roughly 79% of them were found once. Of the sample, around 13% falls within the top ten clones.

This clonotype was sampled from a woman in her forties in good health. Some clones in this sample may be carry-over from other donors' samples. Sequencing was performed on PBMCs. The chain employs TRBV7-9 and TRBJ2-1; the D gene is not confidently resolved. The nucleotides read TGTGCCAGCAGCTTCCCTAATGAGCAGTTCTTC. Its amino acids are CASSFPNEQFF.